The present TCR beta chain was sequenced within a study of blood T cells in healthy people across ages. Through a sample-barcoded 5' primer and a J-beta primer mix, a second PCR was run for about 6 to 11 cycles. One entry per CDR3 protein results from TCRdb running MiXCR on the 5' RACE reads. This table has roughly 800,000 distinct CDR3 sequences, roughly 50% appearing once. Between the trimmed V and J ends, which lost 4 bases and 1 base, there was a span of 14 bases. The CDR3 extends over 17 amino acids. The germline V gene has CDR1 SGHAT and CDR2 FQDESV (reference sequence). The clonotype was recovered from a man younger than 45 in good health. The rearrangement joins TRBV11-1 to TRBJ2-6, with D maybe TRBD2 (5 bases). Material: blood. DNA for the CDR3: TGTGCCAGCAGCTCTCACGGACTGAGATCTGGGGCCAACGTCCTGACTTTC. Its translation is CASSSHGLRSGANVLTF.